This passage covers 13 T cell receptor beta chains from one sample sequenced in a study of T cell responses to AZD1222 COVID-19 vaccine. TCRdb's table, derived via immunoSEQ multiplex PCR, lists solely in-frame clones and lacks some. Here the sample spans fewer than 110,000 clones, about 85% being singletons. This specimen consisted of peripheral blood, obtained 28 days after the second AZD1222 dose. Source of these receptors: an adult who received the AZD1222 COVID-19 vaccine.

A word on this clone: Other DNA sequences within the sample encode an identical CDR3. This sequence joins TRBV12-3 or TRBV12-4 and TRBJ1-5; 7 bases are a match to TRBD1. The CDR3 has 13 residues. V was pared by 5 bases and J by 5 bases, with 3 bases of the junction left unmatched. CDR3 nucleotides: TGTGCCAGCAGTCTCACAGGGGATCAGCCCCAGCATTTT. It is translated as CASSLTGDQPQHF.

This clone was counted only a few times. The CDR3 region has the DNA TGTGCCACCAGTGATACAAGGGACAGGGGGAACTATGGCTACACCTTC. Encoded protein: CATSDTRDRGNYGYTF. The V gene is TRBV24-1, the J gene TRBJ1-2, with TRBD1 matching 11 bases. The CDR3 is made up of 16 amino acids. CDR1 is KGHDR, CDR2 SFDVKD, per germline. With 3 bases clipped from V and 2 bases from J, the junction kept 4 bases outside the gene matches.

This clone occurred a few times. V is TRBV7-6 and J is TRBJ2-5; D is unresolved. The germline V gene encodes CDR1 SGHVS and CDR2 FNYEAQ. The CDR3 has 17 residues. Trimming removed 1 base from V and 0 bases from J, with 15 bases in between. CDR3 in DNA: TGTGCCAGCAGCTTAGTCTCTCTGCGGCAGTACCAAGAGACCCAGTACTTC. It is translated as CASSLVSLRQYQETQYF. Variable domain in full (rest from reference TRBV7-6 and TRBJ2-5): GAGVSQSPRYKVTKRGQDVALRCDPISGHVSLYWYRQALGQGPEFLTYFNYEAQQDKSGLPNDRFSAERPEGSISTLTIQRTEQRDSAMYRCASSLVSLRQYQETQYFGPGTRLLVL.

CDR3 in amino acids: CASTRGRDYPYEQYF. The CDR3 nucleotides read TGTGCCAGCACCCGTGGCCGGGACTACCCCTACGAGCAGTACTTC. This chain links TRBV7-8 with TRBJ2-7; 7 bases map to TRBD2. In germline, CDR1 is SGHVS, CDR2 FQNEAQ. The CDR3 totals 15 residues. Trimming at V came to 7 bases and at J to 2 bases, leaving 11 bases not matched to a gene.

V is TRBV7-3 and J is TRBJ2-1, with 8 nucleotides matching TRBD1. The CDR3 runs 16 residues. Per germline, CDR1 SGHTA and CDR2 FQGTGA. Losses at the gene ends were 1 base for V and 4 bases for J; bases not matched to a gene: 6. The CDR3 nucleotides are TGTGCCAGCAGCTTAAATCAGGGGGCAGGGTACAATGAGCAGTTCTTC. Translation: CASSLNQGAGYNEQFF.

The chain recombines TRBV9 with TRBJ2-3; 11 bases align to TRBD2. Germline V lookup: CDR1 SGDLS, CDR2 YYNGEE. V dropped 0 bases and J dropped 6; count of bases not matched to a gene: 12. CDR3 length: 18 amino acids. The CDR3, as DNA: TGTGCCAGCAGCGTAGGGGTTGGTAGCGGGGGGGCAATGGATACGCAGTATTTT. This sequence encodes CASSVGVGSGGAMDTQYF.

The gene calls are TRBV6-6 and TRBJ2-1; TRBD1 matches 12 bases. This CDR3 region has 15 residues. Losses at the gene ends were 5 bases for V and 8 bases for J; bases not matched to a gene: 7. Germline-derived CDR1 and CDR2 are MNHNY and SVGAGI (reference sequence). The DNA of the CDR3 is TGTGCCAGCAGTGCCCCCGGGACAGGGGGCGATGAGCAGTTCTTC. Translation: CASSAPGTGGDEQFF.

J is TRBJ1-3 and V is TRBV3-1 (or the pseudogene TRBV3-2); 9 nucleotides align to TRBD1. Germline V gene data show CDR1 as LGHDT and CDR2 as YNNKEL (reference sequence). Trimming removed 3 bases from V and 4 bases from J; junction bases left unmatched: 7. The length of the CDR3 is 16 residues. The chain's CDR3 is CASSQGQGPYGNTIYF. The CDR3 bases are TGTGCCAGCAGCCAGGGACAGGGCCCTTACGGAAACACCATATATTTT.

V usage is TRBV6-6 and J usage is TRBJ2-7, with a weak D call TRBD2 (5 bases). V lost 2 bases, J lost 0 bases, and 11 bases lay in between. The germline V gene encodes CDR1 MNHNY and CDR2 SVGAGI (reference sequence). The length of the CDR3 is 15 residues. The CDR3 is CASSYPRGTSYEQYF. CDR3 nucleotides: TGTGCCAGCAGTTACCCCCGGGGTACCTCCTACGAGCAGTACTTC.

CDR3 sequence reads: CATPRTGKFNEQFF. CDR3 nucleotides: TGTGCCACCCCTAGAACGGGGAAATTCAATGAGCAGTTCTTC. This chain links TRBV24-1 with TRBJ2-1; D possibly corresponds to TRBD2 (5 bases). Trimming took 9 bases from V and 6 from J, leaving 17 bases between them. This CDR3 is built from 14 residues. CDR1 and CDR2 (germline): KGHDR, SFDVKD.

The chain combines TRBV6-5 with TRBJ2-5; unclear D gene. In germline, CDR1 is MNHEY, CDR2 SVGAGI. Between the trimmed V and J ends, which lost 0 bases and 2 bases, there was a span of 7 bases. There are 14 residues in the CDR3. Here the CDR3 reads CASSYSRRQETQYF. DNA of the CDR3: TGTGCCAGCAGTTACTCGAGACGGCAAGAGACCCAGTACTTC.

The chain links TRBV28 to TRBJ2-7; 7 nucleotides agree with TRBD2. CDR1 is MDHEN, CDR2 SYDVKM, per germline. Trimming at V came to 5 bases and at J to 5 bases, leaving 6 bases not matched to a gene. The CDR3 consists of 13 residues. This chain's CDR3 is CASSTPGRDEQYF. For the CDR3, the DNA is TGTGCCAGCAGTACCCCGGGGAGGGACGAGCAGTACTTC.

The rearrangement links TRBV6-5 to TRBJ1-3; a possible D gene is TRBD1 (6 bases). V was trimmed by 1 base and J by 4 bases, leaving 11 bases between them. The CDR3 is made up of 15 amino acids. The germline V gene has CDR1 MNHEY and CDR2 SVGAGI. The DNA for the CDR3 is TGTGCCAGCAGTTACTATCAGGGGTCCGGAAACACCATATATTTT. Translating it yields CASSYYQGSGNTIYF.